Following are 2 T cell receptor beta chains from one sample sequenced in a study of PD-1 blockade in classical Hodgkin lymphoma. With no exception, relapse followed autologous stem cell transplantation in all patients, and brentuximab vedotin exposure varied. This table comes from immunoSEQ multiplex PCR, and its TCRdb copy is limited to in-frame clones, with some not included. This table holds some 16,000 clones, roughly 87% found once. The specimen comprised peripheral blood mononuclear cells (PBMCs), sampled before the second cycle of nivolumab. These receptors originate from a human donor with classical Hodgkin lymphoma.

This clone is large (0.1 to 1%) in the sample. V and J are TRBV2 and TRBJ2-2; the D gene is possibly TRBD1 (6 bases). The length of the CDR3 is 17 residues. CDR1 SNHLY and CDR2 FYNNEI come from the germline V gene. Trimming shortened V by 5 bases and J by 7 bases, and 23 bases separated the two germline ends. CDR3 bases: TGTGCCAGCAGTTATCACAGGGAAATAGAGGTAGACGGGGAGCTGTTTTTT. Its protein is CASSYHREIEVDGELFF.

The V gene is TRBV7-2, the J gene TRBJ1-1; D unclear. The germline CDR1 and CDR2 sequences are SGHTA and FQGNSA. V gave up 5 bases and J gave up 4 bases, with 11 bases separating them. The CDR3 is 13 residues long. CDR3 bases: TGTGCCAGCAGCCAAAGGGCGGCCACTGAAGCTTTCTTT. Translated, it gives CASSQRAATEAFF. The full variable domain, in which reference TRBV7-2 and TRBJ1-1 provide the parts outside the CDR3, is GAGVSQSPSNKVTEKGKDVELRCDPISGHTALYWYRQSLGQGLEFLIYFQGNSAPDKSGLPSDRFSAERTGGSVSTLTIQRTQQEDSAVYLCASSQRAATEAFFGQGTRLTVV.